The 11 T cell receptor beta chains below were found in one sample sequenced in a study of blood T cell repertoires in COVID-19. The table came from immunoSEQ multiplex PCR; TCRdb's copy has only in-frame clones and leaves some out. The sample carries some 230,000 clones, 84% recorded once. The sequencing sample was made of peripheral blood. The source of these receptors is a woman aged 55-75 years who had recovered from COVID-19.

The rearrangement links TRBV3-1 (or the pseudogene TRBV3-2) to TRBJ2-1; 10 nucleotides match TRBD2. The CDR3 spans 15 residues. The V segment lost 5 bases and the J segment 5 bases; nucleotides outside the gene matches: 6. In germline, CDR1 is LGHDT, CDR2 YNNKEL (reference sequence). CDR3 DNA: TGTGCCAGCAGCAAGGGGACTAGCGACAACAATGAGCAGTTCTTC. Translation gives CASSKGTSDNNEQFF.

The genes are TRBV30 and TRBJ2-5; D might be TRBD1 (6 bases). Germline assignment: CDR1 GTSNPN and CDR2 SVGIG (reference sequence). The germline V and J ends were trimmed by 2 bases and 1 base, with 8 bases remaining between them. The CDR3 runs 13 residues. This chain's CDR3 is CAWSLDSQETQYF. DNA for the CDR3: TGTGCCTGGAGTTTGGACAGCCAAGAGACCCAGTACTTC.

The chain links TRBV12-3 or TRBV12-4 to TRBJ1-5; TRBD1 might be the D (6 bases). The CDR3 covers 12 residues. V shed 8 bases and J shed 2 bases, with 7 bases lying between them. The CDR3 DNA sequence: TGTGCCAGCCGACAGGGCAATCAGCCCCAGCATTTT. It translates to CASRQGNQPQHF.

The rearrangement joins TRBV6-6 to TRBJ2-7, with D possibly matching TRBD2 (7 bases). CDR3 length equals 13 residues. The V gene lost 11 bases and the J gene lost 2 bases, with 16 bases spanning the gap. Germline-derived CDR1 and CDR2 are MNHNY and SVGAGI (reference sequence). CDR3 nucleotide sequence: TGTGCCTCCATGGGGGGGGCAACCTACGAGCAGTACTTC. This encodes CASMGGATYEQYF.

The CDR3 region has the DNA TGCGCCAGCCGGAGGACTAGCGGTAACACCGGGGAGCTGTTTTTT. Its translation is CASRRTSGNTGELFF. The chain carries TRBV5-1 and TRBJ2-2; the match to TRBD2 covers 10 bases. The CDR3 sequence is 15 residues long. Per germline, CDR1 SGHRS and CDR2 YFSETQ. The V gene end was trimmed by 7 bases and the J gene end by 2 bases; junction bases not matched to a gene: 5.

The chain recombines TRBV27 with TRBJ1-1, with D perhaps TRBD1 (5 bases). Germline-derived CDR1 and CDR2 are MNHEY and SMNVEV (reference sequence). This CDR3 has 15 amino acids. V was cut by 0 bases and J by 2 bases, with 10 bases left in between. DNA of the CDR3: TGTGCCAGCAGTTTATCGGGGCAGGCAAACACTGAAGCTTTCTTT. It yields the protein CASSLSGQANTEAFF.

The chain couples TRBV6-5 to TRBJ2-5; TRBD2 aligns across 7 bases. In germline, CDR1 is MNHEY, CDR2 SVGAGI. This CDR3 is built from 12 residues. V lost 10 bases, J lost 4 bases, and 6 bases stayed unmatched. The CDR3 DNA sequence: TGTGCCATCCGGGACTATGGAGAGACCCAGTACTTC. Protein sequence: CAIRDYGETQYF.

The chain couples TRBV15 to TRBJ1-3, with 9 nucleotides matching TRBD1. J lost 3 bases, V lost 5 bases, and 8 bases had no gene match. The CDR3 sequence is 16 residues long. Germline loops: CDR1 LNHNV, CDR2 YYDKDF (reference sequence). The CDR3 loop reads CATSLLQGAIGNTIYF. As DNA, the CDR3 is TGTGCCACCAGCCTTTTACAGGGGGCAATTGGAAACACCATATATTTT. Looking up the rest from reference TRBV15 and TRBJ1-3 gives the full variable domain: DAMVIQNPRYQVTQFGKPVTLSCSQTLNHNVMYWYQQKSSQAPKLLFHYYDKDFNNEADTPDNFQSRRPNTSFCFLDIRSPGLGDTAMYLCATSLLQGAIGNTIYFGEGSWLTVV.

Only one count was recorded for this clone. DNA of the CDR3: TGTGCCAGCTCACCGCCCGGGTTTGGTACCATTAACTATGGCTACACCTTC. Its protein product is CASSPPGFGTINYGYTF. This rearrangement joins TRBV18 to TRBJ1-2; D unresolved. With 3 bases removed from V and 1 base from J, the gap between germline ends came to 18 bases. Looked up from germline, CDR1 is KGHSH and CDR2 is LQKENI. This CDR3 is 17 amino acids long.

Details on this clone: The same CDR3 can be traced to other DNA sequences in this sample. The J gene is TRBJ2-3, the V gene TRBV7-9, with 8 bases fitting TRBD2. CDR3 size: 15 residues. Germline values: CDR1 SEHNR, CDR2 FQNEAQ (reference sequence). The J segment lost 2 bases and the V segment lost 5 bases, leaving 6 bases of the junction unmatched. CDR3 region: CASSPSGGATDTQYF. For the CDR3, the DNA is TGTGCCAGCAGCCCCAGCGGGGGAGCCACAGATACGCAGTATTTT.

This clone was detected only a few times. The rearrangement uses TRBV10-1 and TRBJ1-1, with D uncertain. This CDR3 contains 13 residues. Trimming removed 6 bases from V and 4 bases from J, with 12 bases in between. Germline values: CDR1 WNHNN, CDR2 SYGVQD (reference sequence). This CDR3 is CASRIDRSTEAFF. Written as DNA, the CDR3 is TGCGCCAGCAGGATCGATCGGTCCACTGAAGCTTTCTTT.